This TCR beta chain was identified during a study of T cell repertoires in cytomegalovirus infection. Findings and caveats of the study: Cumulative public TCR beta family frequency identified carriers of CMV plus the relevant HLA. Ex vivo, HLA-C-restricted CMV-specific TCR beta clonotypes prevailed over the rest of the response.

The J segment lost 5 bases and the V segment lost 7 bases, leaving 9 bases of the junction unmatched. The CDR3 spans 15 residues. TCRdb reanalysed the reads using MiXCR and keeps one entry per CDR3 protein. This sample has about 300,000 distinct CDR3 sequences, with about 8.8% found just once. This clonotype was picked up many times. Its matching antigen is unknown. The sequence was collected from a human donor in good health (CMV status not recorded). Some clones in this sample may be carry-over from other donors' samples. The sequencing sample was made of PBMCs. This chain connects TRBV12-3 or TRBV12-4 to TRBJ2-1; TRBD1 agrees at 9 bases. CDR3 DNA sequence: TGTGCCAGCACCCTGGGACAGGGAGCGAACAATGAGCAGTTCTTC. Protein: CASTLGQGANNEQFF.